A single sample gave rise to the 28 T cell receptor beta chains below, sequenced in a study of PD-1 blockade in classical Hodgkin lymphoma. The method was immunoSEQ multiplex PCR; TCRdb's version includes in-frame clones alone and lacks a portion of them. The sample holds around 65,000 clones, 70% to 90% seen once. The time point: cycle 4 day 1 (C4D1), after more than five weeks of nivolumab. All the patients suffered relapse after autologous stem cell transplantation, and brentuximab vedotin exposure differed. The sequenced sample was peripheral blood mononuclear cells (PBMCs), obtained before the fourth cycle of nivolumab. The source is a human donor with classical Hodgkin lymphoma.

V is TRBV7-8 and J is TRBJ2-2; no reliable D call. The V gene lost 1 base and the J gene lost 2 bases, with 5 bases spanning the gap. This CDR3 region has 14 residues. Germline assignment: CDR1 SGHVS and CDR2 FQNEAQ. CDR3 region: CASSLGGNTGELFF. CDR3 DNA sequence: TGTGCCAGCAGCTTAGGGGGTAACACCGGGGAGCTGTTTTTT.

This chain links TRBV6-5 with TRBJ1-1; no definite D call. Germline V lookup: CDR1 MNHEY, CDR2 SVGAGI. The V end lost 3 bases, the J end lost 4 bases, and 9 bases lay between the germline ends. The CDR3 is 13 residues long. CDR3 amino acids: CASSYRLFTEAFF. The CDR3 DNA reads TGTGCCAGCAGTTATCGGCTGTTCACTGAAGCTTTCTTT.

J is TRBJ2-3 and V is TRBV7-3, with no clear D. Per germline, CDR1 SGHTA and CDR2 FQGTGA. This CDR3 has 14 residues. Trimming pared 2 bases from V and 4 bases from J, leaving 10 bases between. The CDR3 DNA is TGTGCCAGCAGCTTAGCGTCCACACCAGATACGCAGTATTTT. Translation gives CASSLASTPDTQYF.

The rearrangement links TRBV19 to TRBJ1-2, with D tentatively TRBD1 (5 bases). The CDR3 has 13 amino acids. V was cut by 8 bases and J by 7 bases, with 17 bases left in between. The germline V gene encodes CDR1 LNHDA and CDR2 SQIVND (reference sequence). The CDR3 bases are TGTGCCAGTTTTCGGCAGGGCACGGGTGGCTACACCTTC. Protein sequence: CASFRQGTGGYTF.

This clone has just a few counts. The CDR3 coding sequence is TGTGCCAGCAGCGCCCAGGACAGGAGGGGAAAACTGTTTTTT. Protein product: CASSAQDRRGKLFF. J is TRBJ1-4 and V is TRBV7-2; 7 nucleotides match TRBD1. Germline CDR1 SGHTA, CDR2 FQGNSA. The CDR3 sequence is 14 residues long. J lost 10 bases, V lost 5 bases, and 10 bases had no gene match.

This clone was seen once. J is TRBJ2-5 and V is TRBV27; 10 bases match TRBD1. Trimming cost V 5 bases and J 5 bases; bases outside gene matches: 8. In germline, CDR1 is MNHEY, CDR2 SMNVEV (reference sequence). The CDR3 is 15 amino acids. As DNA, the CDR3 is TGTGCCAGCAGTCCCGGGACAGGGGATGGGGAGACCCAGTACTTC. It specifies CASSPGTGDGETQYF.

J is TRBJ2-5 and V is TRBV6-5; possibly TRBD2 for D (6 bases). V was cut by 2 bases and J by 5 bases, with 15 bases left in between. Germline V lookup: CDR1 MNHEY, CDR2 SVGAGI. This CDR3 is built from 15 residues. In DNA, the CDR3 is TGTGCCAGCAGTTACGGGGATGCGGGGCGGGAGACCCAGTACTTC. Protein: CASSYGDAGRETQYF.

The chain is built from TRBV5-1 and TRBJ2-3; unclear D gene. The CDR3 has 12 residues. Trimming took 5 bases from V and 0 from J, leaving 4 bases between them. Per germline, CDR1 SGHRS and CDR2 YFSETQ. The chain's CDR3 is CASRRSTDTQYF. The CDR3 nucleotides read TGCGCCAGCAGGCGGAGCACAGATACGCAGTATTTT.

The CDR3 region is CASSLDPGGSHGYTF. The CDR3 nucleotides are TGCGCCAGCAGCTTGGATCCAGGGGGCTCTCATGGCTACACCTTC. The chain couples TRBV5-1 to TRBJ1-2, with 8 bases lining up with TRBD1. This CDR3 comprises 15 residues. J was trimmed by 6 bases and V by 0 bases; bases with no gene match: 7. Germline V CDR1 and CDR2: SGHRS, YFSETQ.

The chain links TRBV5-1 to TRBJ2-2; D is perhaps TRBD1 (6 bases). V was clipped by 4 bases and J by 4 bases, with 17 bases between them. This CDR3 region has 16 residues. The germline gives CDR1 SGHRS, CDR2 YFSETQ. DNA for the CDR3: TGCGCCAGCAGCCCACCGGGACACGAGGGCACCGGGGAGCTGTTTTTT. Protein: CASSPPGHEGTGELFF.

The chain is built from TRBV14 and TRBJ1-1; possible D gene TRBD1, 6 bases. The CDR3 is made up of 15 amino acids. The V end lost 5 bases, the J end lost 3 bases, and 16 bases lay between the germline ends. Per germline, CDR1 SGHDN and CDR2 FVKESK. CDR3: CASSYYRVPDTEAFF. In nucleotides, the CDR3 is TGTGCCAGCAGCTATTACAGGGTTCCAGACACTGAAGCTTTCTTT.

The J gene is TRBJ2-3, the V gene TRBV7-9; a possible D gene is TRBD2 (6 bases). Trimming removed 8 bases at V and 5 bases at J, with 17 bases between. CDR1 SEHNR and CDR2 FQNEAQ come from the germline V gene (reference sequence). The CDR3 totals 14 residues. The CDR3 loop is CASLRDPSLDTQYF. The CDR3 bases are TGTGCCAGCTTGCGGGACCCTTCGTTAGATACGCAGTATTTT.

The chain has TRBV5-1 and TRBJ1-1; D gene uncertain. The V gene lost 1 base and the J gene lost 3 bases, with 13 bases spanning the gap. The CDR3 contains 15 residues. CDR1 is SGHRS, CDR2 YFSETQ, per germline. The CDR3 DNA reads as TGCGCCAGCAGCTTGACTGGACTTTCGGACACTGAAGCTTTCTTT. Translating gives CASSLTGLSDTEAFF.

The V gene is TRBV6-5, the J gene TRBJ1-2; D is unresolved. Germline V gene sequence: CDR1 MNHEY, CDR2 SVGAGI. Trimming left V 0 bases short and J 3 bases short, with 11 bases between. This CDR3 has 15 residues. CDR3: CASSYSSGKHYGYTF. CDR3 coding DNA: TGTGCCAGCAGTTACTCCTCCGGGAAGCACTATGGCTACACCTTC.

The V gene is TRBV29-1, the J gene TRBJ1-1; a weak D match, TRBD1 (6 bases). This CDR3 comprises 16 residues. V was pared by 2 bases and J by 4 bases, with 20 bases between. In germline, CDR1 is SQVTM, CDR2 ANQGSEA. In nucleotides, the CDR3 is TGCAGCGTTGAACTTGCCGTCAGGGGTTGGAGCACTGAAGCTTTCTTT. Amino acid sequence: CSVELAVRGWSTEAFF.

The chain employs TRBV5-1 and TRBJ1-1; TRBD1 agrees at 8 bases. CDR3 length equals 16 residues. With V trimmed by 5 bases and J by 4 bases, 13 bases remained unmatched. Germline CDR1 and CDR2: SGHRS and YFSETQ. CDR3 region: CASSPQGAGGSTEAFF. Here the CDR3 DNA reads TGCGCCAGCAGTCCCCAGGGGGCCGGGGGGAGCACTGAAGCTTTCTTT. The full variable domain, rest sourced from reference TRBV5-1 and TRBJ1-1, is KAGVTQTPRYLIKTRGQQVTLSCSPISGHRSVSWYQQTPGQGLQFLFEYFSETQRNKGNFPGRFSGRQFSNSRSEMNVSTLELGDSALYLCASSPQGAGGSTEAFFGQGTRLTVV.

The chain recombines TRBV5-4 with TRBJ1-6; no definite D call. Germline-derived CDR1 and CDR2 are SGHNT and YYREEE (reference sequence). This CDR3 has 13 amino acids. Deletions cut 0 bases from V and 6 bases from J, with 4 bases between. CDR3 in DNA: TGTGCCAGCAGCTTGGATTCTAATTCACCCCTCCACTTT. This translates into CASSLDSNSPLHF.

The CDR3 region has the DNA TGTGCCAGCAGCTTAGCTTATCCCGGAAATAACTATGGCTACACCTTC. The encoded protein is CASSLAYPGNNYGYTF. The J gene is TRBJ1-2, the V gene TRBV7-9; no clear D gene. The germline CDR1 and CDR2 sequences are SEHNR and FQNEAQ (reference sequence). The V end lost 0 bases, the J end lost 1 base, and 12 bases lay between the germline ends. The CDR3 sequence is 16 residues long.

The chain links TRBV5-1 to TRBJ2-2; possible D gene TRBD2, 6 bases. The V end was cut by 4 bases, the J end by 4 bases, with 8 bases between. The germline V gene encodes CDR1 SGHRS and CDR2 YFSETQ. This CDR3 has 13 residues. The CDR3 protein is CASSRDFTGELFF. The CDR3 DNA reads as TGCGCCAGCAGCAGGGACTTCACCGGGGAGCTGTTTTTT.

The V call is TRBV10-3, the J call TRBJ1-2; D remains ambiguous. Germline CDR1 reads ENHRY; CDR2 reads SYGVKD. This CDR3 spans 14 amino acids. V lost 4 bases, J lost 4 bases, and 13 bases lay in between. CDR3 region: CAISGTDGIYGYTF. The CDR3 DNA is TGTGCCATCAGTGGTACGGACGGAATCTATGGCTACACCTTC.

V usage is TRBV6-5 and J usage is TRBJ1-1; D is unresolved. The V gene lost 6 bases and the J gene lost 1 base, with 9 bases spanning the gap. This CDR3 has 13 amino acids. CDR1 MNHEY and CDR2 SVGAGI come from the germline V gene. CDR3 residues: CASSPTGNTEAFF. The CDR3 DNA is TGTGCCAGCAGCCCCACGGGGAACACTGAAGCTTTCTTT.

This clone was seen more than once but under ten times. This chain uses TRBV7-9 with TRBJ2-1; D not resolved. Germline V CDR1 and CDR2: SEHNR, FQNEAQ (reference sequence). The ends were cut back, 2 bases at V and 12 bases at J, with 11 bases in the middle. The CDR3 totals 12 residues. Written as DNA, the CDR3 is TGTGCCAGCAGCTTACCCCCAAGTTGGCAGTTCTTC. Translation gives CASSLPPSWQFF.

Remarks on this clone: Other DNA variants within this sample encode the same CDR3. In nucleotides, the CDR3 is TGCGCCAGCAGCTTCGGTCGGGGACAAGAGACCCAGTACTTC. This translates into CASSFGRGQETQYF. The chain links TRBV5-1 to TRBJ2-5; D may be TRBD2 (5 bases). The CDR3 runs to 14 residues. The V and J ends lost 2 bases and 2 bases respectively, with 10 bases between them. Per the germline V gene, CDR1 is SGHRS and CDR2 is YFSETQ.

The CDR3 sequence is CASSIQGLGQPQHF. Written as DNA, the CDR3 is TGTGCCAGCAGCATACAGGGGTTAGGTCAGCCCCAGCATTTT. This rearrangement joins TRBV28 to TRBJ1-5, with 7 bases lining up with TRBD1. Germline loops: CDR1 MDHEN, CDR2 SYDVKM. The V segment lost 6 bases and the J segment 6 bases; nucleotides outside the gene matches: 8. This CDR3 has 14 amino acids.

As DNA, the CDR3 is TGCGCCAGCAGCCCGTTGGCGGGGGTCCAAGAGACCCAGTACTTC. Protein sequence: CASSPLAGVQETQYF. This chain uses TRBV5-1 with TRBJ2-5; 7 nucleotides align to TRBD2. Germline V gene sequence: CDR1 SGHRS, CDR2 YFSETQ. The CDR3 is 15 amino acids. V dropped 4 bases and J dropped 1; count of bases not matched to a gene: 7.

This clone was found once. This rearrangement joins TRBV11-2 to TRBJ1-5, with 11 bases identical to TRBD1. This CDR3 contains 15 residues. After removal of 6 bases from V and 4 bases from J, the junction contained 5 bases not matched to a gene. Germline values: CDR1 SGHAT, CDR2 FQNNGV. CDR3 in DNA: TGTGCCAGCAGGTCCGGGACAGGGGGTAATCAGCCCCAGCATTTT. As protein: CASRSGTGGNQPQHF.

The CDR3 loop is CASSLGTVRVGEAFF. DNA for the CDR3: TGTGCCAGCAGCTTAGGGACAGTGAGGGTTGGGGAAGCTTTCTTT. The genes are TRBV11-2 and TRBJ1-1, with D perhaps matching TRBD1 (6 bases). The length of the CDR3 is 15 residues. The germline gives CDR1 SGHAT, CDR2 FQNNGV. Trimming pared 1 base from V and 8 bases from J, leaving 17 bases between.

This chain connects TRBV5-1 to TRBJ2-3, with 7 bases matching TRBD1. The V gene end was trimmed by 0 bases and the J gene end by 4 bases; junction bases not matched to a gene: 2. CDR3 size: 14 residues. Germline V lookup: CDR1 SGHRS, CDR2 YFSETQ. CDR3 in DNA: TGCGCCAGCAGCTTGGAGGGGGCATCAGATACGCAGTATTTT. Its translation: CASSLEGASDTQYF.